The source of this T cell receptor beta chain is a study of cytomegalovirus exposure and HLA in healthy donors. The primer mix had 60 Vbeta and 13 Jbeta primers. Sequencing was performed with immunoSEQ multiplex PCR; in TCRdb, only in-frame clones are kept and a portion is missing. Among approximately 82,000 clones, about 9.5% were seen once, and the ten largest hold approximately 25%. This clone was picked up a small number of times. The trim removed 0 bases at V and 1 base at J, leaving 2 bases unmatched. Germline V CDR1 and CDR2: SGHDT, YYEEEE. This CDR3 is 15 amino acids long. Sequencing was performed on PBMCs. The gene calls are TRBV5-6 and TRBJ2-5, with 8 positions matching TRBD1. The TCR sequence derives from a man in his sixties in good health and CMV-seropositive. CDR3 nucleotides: TGTGCCAGCAGCTTGGGTGGGACAGGCCAAGAGACCCAGTACTTC. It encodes CASSLGGTGQETQYF.